The sequence of this T cell receptor (beta chain) was determined in a study of monozygotic twins with inflammatory bowel disease (dated by TCRdb to the late 2010s). Regarding the research as a whole: The complete study included approximately 28 monozygotic twin pairs: 19 IBD-discordant Danish pairs and nine German pairs, of which four were IBD-concordant and five were IBD-discordant. Within discordant pairs, disease-associated traits were sought mainly by comparing IBD patients with their genetically identical healthy co-twins. Each individual had, on average, about 151 000 unique TCRalpha sequences and 181 000 unique TCRbeta sequences available for analysis. Paper-wide results and their limitations: IBD patients shared fewer clonotypes with other individuals than healthy twins did, most markedly in patients showing signs of disease activity. IBD patients had lower TCRbeta repertoire diversity, measured by the inverse Simpson index, than their healthy co-twins. Different T cell subtypes could not be distinguished in the analysis. Repertoire similarity did not differ between concordant and discordant twins, possibly due to limited statistical power. The results gave no support for a single strong signal or clonotype linked to IBD. Differing immunosuppressive treatments among patients may have added background noise and inter-individual variability to the repertoires.

Notes on this clonotype: There is no known antigen for this receptor.

Libraries were constructed by 5' RACE. Each TCR library was prepared from around 3.5 ug of total RNA. cDNA was synthesized with SMARTScribe reverse transcriptase in eight separate reactions per sample. Unique molecular identifiers containing a 6-nucleotide sample barcode were introduced through template switching during cDNA synthesis. Two nested PCRs of 16 and 9 cycles amplified the TCRalpha and TCRbeta cDNA, and bead purification followed each PCR. Before amplification, the cDNA was treated with uracil DNA-glycosylase and purified using the QIAquick PCR purification kit. In the second PCR, Illumina TruSeq-compatible adapters and sample-specific barcodes were added. TapeStation and Qubit were used to check library quality and concentration, and about 5 ng of each library was pooled. Sequencing of the pooled libraries was done on an Illumina HiSeq2500 single-index Rapid Run using custom sequencing primers and 2 x 100 bp reads. Processing in the source paper ran as follows. MiGEC version 1.2.6 was used for UMI-based consensus assembly to correct PCR and sequencing errors. MiXCR version 2.1.1 was used to carry out V(D)J alignment, clonotype assembly and CDR3 extraction. Normalisation of gene usage, clonotype sharing and MAIT/NKT TCR abundance was achieved by analysing the top 1000, 10 000 and 20 000 clonotypes per sample. After downsampling to 27 000 UMIs, diversity was calculated as the inverse Simpson index using the vegan R package. Statistical testing used paired Mann-Whitney U tests on the discordant twin pairs and applied Benjamini-Hochberg correction for multiple testing. TCRdb reprocessed the reads, so every CDR3 protein sequence counts as one entry and DNA is not shown. V and J calls and clone size were set by TCRdb, not the authors. The sample's table covers approximately 100,000 distinct CDR3 sequences. The ten biggest clones cover roughly 1.9% of the sample.

Inclusive of the bounding cysteine and phenylalanine, the CDR3 is 16 residues long. No coding sequence is recorded. CDR1 and CDR2 are drawn from the germline V gene: MNHEY, SVGEGT. From each donor, an approximately 2.4 ml peripheral blood sample was drawn into PAXgene tubes and stored at -80 degrees C. Without T cell sorting, total RNA was isolated from whole blood using the PAXgene blood miRNA kit on an automated QIAcube. Deep TCRalpha and TCRbeta repertoire profiling with unique molecular barcoding was performed on peripheral blood of monozygotic twin pairs concordant or discordant for inflammatory bowel disease. Smoking habits were recorded for all twin pairs, and each individual was classified as a current, former or never smoker.

The source material was blood. The TCR sequence derives from a human donor with ulcerative colitis or Crohn's disease, or a healthy co-twin of an affected twin (not recorded which). This chain is built from TRBV6-2 or TRBV6-3 and TRBJ2-2; TCRdb's D call of TRBD2 is untestable without DNA. The CDR3 region has the sequence CASSPRLAGGPGELFF.